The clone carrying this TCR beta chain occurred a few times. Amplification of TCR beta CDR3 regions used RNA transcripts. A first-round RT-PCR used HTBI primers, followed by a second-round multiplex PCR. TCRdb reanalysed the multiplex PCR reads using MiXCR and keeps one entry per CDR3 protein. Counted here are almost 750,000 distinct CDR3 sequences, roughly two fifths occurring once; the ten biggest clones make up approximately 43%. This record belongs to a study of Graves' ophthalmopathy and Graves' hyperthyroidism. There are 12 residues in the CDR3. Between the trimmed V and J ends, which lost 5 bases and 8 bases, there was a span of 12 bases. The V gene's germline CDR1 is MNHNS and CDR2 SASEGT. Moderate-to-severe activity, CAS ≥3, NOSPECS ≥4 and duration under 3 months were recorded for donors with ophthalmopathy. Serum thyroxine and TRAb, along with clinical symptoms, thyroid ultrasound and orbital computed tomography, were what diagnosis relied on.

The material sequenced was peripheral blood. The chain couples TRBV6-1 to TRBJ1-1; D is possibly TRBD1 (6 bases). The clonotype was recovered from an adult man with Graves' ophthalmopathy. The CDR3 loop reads CASSYRAEEAFF. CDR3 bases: TGTGCCAGCAGTTACAGGGCCGAAGAAGCTTTCTTT.